The 15 T cell receptor beta chains given below trace back to one sample, sequenced in a study of blood T cell repertoires in COVID-19. The repertoire was sequenced with immunoSEQ multiplex PCR; TCRdb's copy has only in-frame clones and lacks some. The sample carries approximately 190,000 clones, about nine tenths recorded once. The sample was peripheral blood. The receptors were sampled from a man older than 75 with acute or convalescent COVID-19.

The chain recombines TRBV30 with TRBJ1-2; 7 bases line up with TRBD1. The CDR3 totals 12 residues. Per the germline V gene, CDR1 is GTSNPN and CDR2 is SVGIG (reference sequence). V dropped 2 bases and J dropped 7; count of bases not matched to a gene: 4. The CDR3, as DNA: TGTGCCTGGAGTCGGGACAGCGGTGGCTACACCTTC. Translation gives CAWSRDSGGYTF.

The chain is built from TRBV3-1 (or the pseudogene TRBV3-2) and TRBJ2-3; D is unresolved. Germline V lookup: CDR1 LGHDT, CDR2 YNNKEL (reference sequence). V shed 0 bases and J shed 1 base, with 14 bases lying between them. This CDR3 contains 17 residues. The CDR3 sequence is CASSQEESLPRTDTQYF. The CDR3, as DNA: TGTGCCAGCAGCCAAGAGGAGAGTCTACCTCGCACAGATACGCAGTATTTT.

This clone appeared once. V usage is TRBV2 and J usage is TRBJ2-3, with 9 bases matching TRBD1. From germline, CDR1 is SNHLY and CDR2 FYNNEI. This CDR3 region has 14 residues. V lost 7 bases, J lost 1 base, and 3 bases stayed unmatched. Here the CDR3 reads CASTRDRGTDTQYF. As DNA, the CDR3 is TGTGCCAGCACCCGGGACAGGGGCACAGATACGCAGTATTTT.

The CDR3: CASSVGLAGASNEQFF. The CDR3 nucleotides are TGTGCCAGCAGCGTGGGACTAGCGGGAGCAAGCAATGAGCAGTTCTTC. The chain is built from TRBV5-8 and TRBJ2-1, with 14 nucleotides matching TRBD2. This CDR3 contains 16 residues. Germline CDR1 reads SGHTS; CDR2 reads YDEGEE. Trimming removed 4 bases from V and 6 bases from J; junction bases left unmatched: 6.

This clone was seen a single time. The V and J genes are TRBV25-1 and TRBJ2-7; D might be TRBD2 (5 bases). Germline V CDR1 and CDR2: MGHDK, SYGVNS. V was pared by 3 bases and J by 6 bases, with 18 bases between. The CDR3 consists of 15 residues. This CDR3 is CASSDSRQAAGEQYF. The CDR3 coding sequence is TGTGCCAGCAGTGACTCTAGGCAGGCGGCGGGCGAGCAGTACTTC.

The CDR3 nucleotides are TGTGCCAGCAACCGGCAGGGATCTTTCTCACCCCTCCACTTT. Its protein product is CASNRQGSFSPLHF. The rearrangement joins TRBV2 to TRBJ1-6; a weak D match, TRBD1 (5 bases). The CDR3 runs 14 residues. V lost 7 bases to trimming and J lost 10 bases, with 17 bases between them. Germline values: CDR1 SNHLY, CDR2 FYNNEI.

This chain links TRBV19 with TRBJ2-7, with 11 bases that match TRBD2. The CDR3 sequence is 15 residues long. Unmatched junction bases numbered 13, after V lost 10 bases and J lost 5 bases. CDR1 and CDR2 from the germline V gene are LNHDA and SQIVND (reference sequence). The CDR3 coding sequence is TGTGCCACCCTTAGCGGGAGGGCCTTTAGGAACGAGCAGTACTTC. The encoded protein is CATLSGRAFRNEQYF. The full variable domain, its missing parts supplied by reference TRBV19 and TRBJ2-7, is DGGITQSPKYLFRKEGQNVTLSCEQNLNHDAMYWYRQDPGQGLRLIYYSQIVNDFQKGDIAEGYSVSREKKESFPLTVTSAQKNPTAFYLCATLSGRAFRNEQYFGPGTRLTVT.

This sequence joins TRBV6-2 or TRBV6-3 and TRBJ2-1; tentatively, D is TRBD1 (6 bases). The V and J ends lost 2 bases and 4 bases respectively, with 15 bases between them. This CDR3 has 16 residues. CDR1 MNHEY and CDR2 SVGEGT come from the germline V gene. CDR3 sequence (DNA): TGTGCCAGCAGTTACGGGGGCGGAAAAGGTTACAATGAGCAGTTCTTC. Protein sequence: CASSYGGGKGYNEQFF.

J is TRBJ2-2 and V is TRBV6-5, with unresolved D. The CDR3 has 14 residues. Germline V CDR1 and CDR2: MNHEY, SVGAGI. V was cut by 9 bases and J by 2 bases, with 13 bases left in between. The CDR3 loop is CASKNIANTGELFF. CDR3 coding DNA: TGTGCCAGTAAGAACATAGCAAACACCGGGGAGCTGTTTTTT.

V is TRBV27 and J is TRBJ1-5; 9 bases are shared with TRBD1. The CDR3 loop spans 19 amino acids. Germline V gene sequence: CDR1 MNHEY, CDR2 SMNVEV (reference sequence). The V and J ends lost 0 bases and 6 bases, in that order; junction bases with no gene match: 15. The DNA of the CDR3 is TGTGCCAGCAGTTTATCGTCCCTAGGACAGGGGCATGGTGGTCAGCCCCAGCATTTT. Translated, it gives CASSLSSLGQGHGGQPQHF.

This chain connects TRBV19 to TRBJ1-4; D is possibly TRBD1 (6 bases). Trimming stripped 6 bases from V and 7 bases from J, with 15 bases between. The CDR3 has 14 amino acids. Germline V gene lookup returns CDR1 LNHDA and CDR2 SQIVND (reference sequence). In DNA form, the CDR3 reads TGTGCCAGTAGATTGGGGGGGGCCGGTGAAAAACTGTTTTTT. Translated: CASRLGGAGEKLFF.

The gene calls are TRBV28 and TRBJ2-7; weak D call: TRBD1 (6 bases). The V and J ends lost 6 bases and 6 bases respectively, with 12 bases between them. This CDR3 has 12 amino acids. Germline V gives CDR1 MDHEN, CDR2 SYDVKM. As DNA, the CDR3 is TGTGCCAGCAGATCAGGGGTTGGCGAGCAGTACTTC. Its protein product is CASRSGVGEQYF.

The gene calls are TRBV5-6 and TRBJ1-3; 7 positions agree with TRBD1. Germline CDR1 is SGHDT and CDR2 is YYEEEE. This CDR3 has 14 residues. V shed 4 bases, J shed 3 bases, and the junction held 4 bases outside the gene matches. The CDR3 protein is CASSPGQYGNTIYF. In DNA, the CDR3 is TGTGCCAGCAGCCCGGGACAGTATGGAAACACCATATATTTT.

This chain links TRBV5-1 with TRBJ2-3, with 8 bases aligning to TRBD1. V lost 7 bases, J lost 3 bases, and 7 bases stayed unmatched. Germline values: CDR1 SGHRS, CDR2 YFSETQ. CDR3 length: 14 residues. CDR3 in amino acids: CASFRTGTTDTQYF. The CDR3 nucleotides are TGCGCCAGCTTTAGGACAGGGACGACAGATACGCAGTATTTT.

The V call is TRBV15, the J call TRBJ2-5, with 10 bases lining up with TRBD2. Losses at the gene ends were 3 bases for V and 4 bases for J; bases not matched to a gene: 11. Germline V gives CDR1 LNHNV, CDR2 YYDKDF (reference sequence). CDR3 length: 17 residues. DNA of the CDR3: TGTGCCACCAGCAGTGGCGGGGAACGACTAGCGGGAGAGACCCAGTACTTC. Protein product: CATSSGGERLAGETQYF.